This T cell receptor beta chain originates from a study of OX40 agonist ivuxolimab in advanced cancers. Broadly, across the study: Ivuxolimab was a fully human IgG2 agonistic monoclonal antibody targeting the costimulatory receptor OX40 (CD134). Intravenous ivuxolimab was administered to patients every 2 weeks at six dose levels: 0.01, 0.1, 0.3, 1.5, 3 and 10 mg/kg. The paper reports the monotherapy dose-escalation portion (N of about 56 patients) of the phase I ivuxolimab trial. The dose-escalation cohort was about 87% male with a mean age of about 58 years, ranging from roughly 20 to 80. Of the approximately 50 dose-escalation patients, hepatocellular carcinoma was present in approximately 20, melanoma in around 15, renal cell carcinoma in 9 and head and neck cancer in 9. Patients were allowed to have had prior anti-PD-1, anti-PD-L1 or anti-CTLA-4 therapy, and approximately 43% of the dose-escalation patients had previously received checkpoint inhibitors. Partial responses were achieved by three dose-escalation patients, of whom one had hepatocellular carcinoma and two had cutaneous melanoma. The purpose of peripheral TCRbeta sequencing was to test whether ivuxolimab changed TCR sequence diversity and led to clonal T-cell expansion. Summary of the overall study and its limitations: After ivuxolimab, expanded clones were on average more numerous among CD8+ T cells than among CD4+ T cells. Low levels of normalized T-cell clonal expansion were also shown by some nonresponding patients. In the 0.1-3.0 mg/kg groups, partial responders were among the patients with the lowest normalized peripheral clonal expansion, particularly in CD8+ T cells. Clonal expansion of both CD4+ and CD8+ blood T cells was observed from baseline to week 6 at doses 0.1 to 3.0 mg/kg. The antigen specificity of the peripheral T cells that underwent clonal expansion was not determined.

Genomic DNA was extracted from sorted cells for sequencing of the TCRbeta CDR3 region. TCRbeta CDR3 regions were sequenced using the immunoSEQ Assay. TCRdb mirrors the immuneACCESS table, restricted to in-frame sequences. Some clones are absent from its copies; in checked studies, under half trace to an unresolved V gene, and the reason for the others is unknown. This sample holds 90,000 or so clones; roughly 90% were observed only once. Of the sample, less than 3.5% is held by the ten largest clones. The CDR3 covers 15 residues, taking in both the cysteine and the phenylalanine. Just the 45-base CDR3 DNA is kept, in frame starting at base 1. A distance of 6 bases separates the germline ends of V and J, which lose 0 bases and 0 bases respectively. The germline V gene sets CDR1 to MGHRA and CDR2 to YSYEKL. Patients with a history of autoimmune disease or receiving systemic immunosuppression were excluded from the trial. Peripheral blood for TCR sequencing was collected from all dose cohorts at baseline, on cycle 4 day 1, and on cycle 7 day 1. The samples were drawn from a first-in-human, open-label, multicenter phase I dose-escalation trial of ivuxolimab. Adults with locally advanced or metastatic melanoma, renal cell, hepatocellular, or head and neck squamous cell carcinoma were enrolled in the trial. Before TCR sequencing, CD4+ T cells and CD8+ T cells were sorted from peripheral blood as separate populations.

Worth noting for this clone: It has no known antigen specificity. No base quality values were provided; no much bigger clone lies one nucleotide off.

The chain is assembled from TRBV4-1 and TRBJ2-1, with no confident D gene call. Sequencing used CD4+ or CD8+ T cells sorted from blood, obtained in a trial of the OX40 agonist ivuxolimab. This TCR was recovered from an adult with an advanced solid tumor such as melanoma, head and neck, liver or kidney cancer. In nucleotides, the sequence is TGCGCCAGCAGCCAAGAACCTAGCTCCTACAATGAGCAGTTCTTC. Its amino acids are CASSQEPSSYNEQFF.